The present T cell receptor beta chain was sequenced within a study of cytomegalovirus exposure and HLA in healthy donors. Findings of the study overall: Several of the most significant clusters were apparently associated with common viral pathogens in a later analysis. Using the classifier, cytomegalovirus status was reportedly diagnosed with high specificity and sensitivity.

The germline V gene encodes CDR1 SGHTA and CDR2 FQGNSA. Trimming stripped 2 bases from V and 1 base from J, with 11 bases between. The CDR3 totals 15 residues. A word on this clone: Its antigen is undetermined. The sample has other DNA sequences that encode this CDR3 too.

The PCR employed 60 Vbeta primers together with 13 Jbeta primers. Produced via immunoSEQ multiplex PCR; TCRdb's table is partial and in-frame only. The listing contains 100,000 to 150,000 clones. Healthy people donating bone marrow made up the donors. The sample taken for sequencing was PBMCs. The gene calls are TRBV7-2 and TRBJ1-1; maybe TRBD1 (5 bases). The sequence came from a woman aged 40 to 50 in good health and CMV-seronegative. CDR3 DNA: TGTGCCAGCAGCTTATTGGGTCAGGGGAACACTGAAGCTTTCTTT. Residues: CASSLLGQGNTEAFF.